Sequencing of this TCR beta chain was carried out in a study of cytomegalovirus exposure and HLA in healthy donors (dated by TCRdb to 2017 to 2019). The study in broad terms: An earlier analysis of roughly 570 of the donors reported 276 Gb of sequence data and some 110 million unique TCR beta sequences obtained from approximately 180 million T cells. The number of typed donors differed by locus: roughly 620-640 for A, B, C, DRB1 and DQB1; approximately 520 for DQA1; about 600 for DPA1; and about 470 for DPB1. An earlier analysis of 587 of the donors used high-throughput TCR beta sequencing to judge whether each TCR beta V gene segment behaved as functional or pseudogenic. A few DR-DQ haplotypes were treated as single units for association and clustering because of strong linkage in the cohort. Alongside the repertoire data, information on donor age, sex, ethnicity and CMV serostatus was compiled. The study combined high-throughput TCR immunosequencing, statistical association of individual TCRs with disease status, and machine learning to predict cytomegalovirus infection status. A later analysis re-examined previously published TCR beta repertoires from about 700 donors and added high-resolution HLA genotyping to investigate patterns of TCR occurrence. Along with the approximately 600-subject first cohort, a separate validation cohort of approximately 110 different subjects was used. Of the 398 genotyped donors, 65% to 90% fell in the genetic ancestry cluster associated with self-reported Caucasian donors. Among about 370 genotyped donors of the cohort, an average of around 240,000 unique TCR beta nucleotide sequences was sequenced per donor, of which 15% to 20% were non-productive. The T cell repertoires of under 750 subjects were profiled by immunosequencing and related to cytomegalovirus serostatus. HLA typing covered class I and class II loci at four-digit resolution. The aim of the study was to test whether cataloging public T cell receptors could identify signatures of past pathogen exposure. Every discovery cohort repertoire had been produced on one sequencing platform. A later genetic analysis took genome-wide SNP genotypes for about 65% of the 666 donors and used that subset as a discovery cohort. An early release covering more than 500 HLA-typed donors comprised roughly 300 gigabases of sequencing data and 85 million or so unique TCR sequences. Rather than drawing on any new phenotypic data, the later analysis identified candidate immune exposures from TCR beta sequences and the way those sequences occurred across donors. What the authors observed across the whole study: When HLA alleles, especially DR and DQ, strongly co-occurred, attributing TCR associations to individual alleles was difficult. The presence/absence analyses assumed that sequencing depth was roughly uniform across donors, and that assumption may not be true. Some IMGT-functional V segments, including TRBV6-2 and TRBV6-3, could not be told apart with the 87-base-pair reads, so those segments were excluded. In a later analysis, HLA-associated TCR beta chains showed more clonal expansion and lower generation probabilities than non-associated chains that were equally common. Three of the identified cytomegalovirus-associated TCR beta chains were confirmed in vitro to be specific for cytomegalovirus antigens. In this cohort, only TCR beta chains were sequenced, and detectable features were limited by the absence of alpha or paired-chain data. The classifier was reported to diagnose cytomegalovirus status with high specificity and sensitivity in both the original cohort and the validation cohort. In a later analysis, most CMV-associated TCR beta chains were found to appear HLA-restricted, with HLA associations seemingly driven largely by CMV exposure. The earlier analysis of some 560 of the donors excluded approximately 17 rarely observed V segments, including chromosome 9 orphons, because counts were too low. A further reported finding was that TCR beta sequences accurately predicted the HLA-A and HLA-B alleles for most subjects in the first cohort. An earlier analysis of around 600 of the donors showed that most TCR beta V segments appeared in productive rearrangements either about 87% or about 30% of the time, which broadly matched IMGT annotations. In a later genetic analysis, a missense DCLRE1C variant was associated with V-gene and J-gene trimming of TCR beta chains, and the association was replicated in an independent cohort. Linkage disequilibrium might explain the correlated functional status among segregating V segments, but an unknown experimental factor could not be excluded. It was suggested by the authors that the approach could potentially be generalized to other disease states and immunological phenotypes. In a later analysis, the rate of TCR association differed among HLA loci, with DRB1 alleles having the most associated TCRs and HLA-C alleles having the fewest. A later analysis associated 16,951 TCR beta sequences with specific HLA alleles at a false discovery rate of 0.05. According to a later analysis, parvovirus B19, influenza, CMV and Epstein-Barr virus appeared linked to several top co-occurrence clusters. Most TCR sequences were observed very rarely across donors, whereas some public TCRs were present in many individuals. A later genetic analysis reported fewer N-insertions in productive TCRs among donors in an Asian-associated ancestry cluster than the 666-donor mean. A group of highly shared sequence variants was considered likely to be a technical artifact of the sequencing pipeline. Because some donors lacked HLA typing at each locus, the association tests relied only on the typed subset. The study gave a list of roughly 150 TCR beta chains associated with cytomegalovirus. For the cohort, immune exposure information was limited to CMV serostatus.

The method behind the library was the immunoSEQ multiplex PCR assay. For the multiplex PCR, a mixture combining 60 forward primers for TCR Vbeta segments and 13 reverse primers for TCR Jbeta segments was used. The CDR3 region of rearranged TCR beta genes was amplified from genomic DNA by a multiplex PCR assay. On the Illumina HiSeq System, the amplified TCR beta libraries were sequenced as 87-base-pair reads. For the original study's pipeline: A later analysis counted tens of millions of unique TCR beta chains across the roughly 700 repertoires, and roughly 11 million of these chains were shared by at least two donors. A nearest-neighbor algorithm error-corrected the raw reads and collapsed the reads into unique sequences, merging closely related sequences to remove PCR and sequencing errors. CDR3 sequences were aligned to IMGT reference sequences to assign V, D and J gene segments. For a sequence to be retained, a match of at least six nucleotides was required to both a V gene segment and a J gene segment. A rearrangement counted as productive if the CDR3 had no stop codons and remained in frame with V and J, and every other rearrangement counted as non-productive. CDR3 was defined according to IMGT convention as the region running from the second conserved V-encoded cysteine to the conserved J-encoded phenylalanine. The earlier analysis of about 610 of the donors excluded any sequence lacking an unambiguous match to a single V gene segment. An earlier analysis of 587 of the donors classified V segments as functional when productive rearrangements were above 56.7% and as segregating when the standard deviation between donors was above 5%. A statistical classification framework was built to diagnose cytomegalovirus status from the catalog of TCR beta chain sequences. In a later analysis, V and J genes were assigned by comparing TCR nucleotide sequences against IMGT/GENE-DB human TR gene sequences. A later analysis assigned CDR3 sequences and most-parsimonious VDJ recombination scenarios with the TCRdist pipeline. In a later analysis, each TCR beta chain was defined by its CDR3 amino acid sequence together with its V-gene family, and reads lacking a unique V-gene family were excluded. To address suspected cross-contamination and a sequencing artifact, a later analysis removed 450 to 700 highly shared, low-generation-probability nucleotide sequences. In a later analysis, a clonal expansion index for each public chain was calculated from normalized within-repertoire ranks of inferred template counts. In a later analysis, generation probabilities were computed with a VDJ recombination model fitted to out-of-frame rearrangements, and the resulting probabilities were checked against IGoR. Hypergeometric tests were used in a later analysis to score TCR-TCR, TCR-HLA and TCR-CMV co-occurrence, with a repertoire-size bias correction applied to the TCR pairs. To estimate false discovery rates, a later analysis permuted the HLA or CMV assignments 20 times. In a later analysis, co-occurring TCRs were grouped using DBSCAN, and TCRdist sequence similarity was added for clustering within HLA-allele-positive subsets. Repertoires with fewer than 30,000 or more than 120,000 public chains were left out of co-occurrence clustering, as were four to six repertoires with anomalous nucleotide sharing. The immuneACCESS repertoire file appears here via TCRdb, limited to in-frame rearrangements. These files lack a portion of the clones; in checked studies, under half of the deficit traces to unresolved V genes, and the cause of the others is not known. Clonal size and the V and J genes are those of that table, whereas D and trimming came from the DNA. The sample table contains about 120,000 clones; only one count was recorded for 70% to 85% of them. Clones ranked in the top ten supply around 5.5% of the sample.

In total, 500 to 700 healthy bone marrow donors made up the cohort. Cohort members were all nominally healthy when sampled, although unrecorded immune exposures were likely present. The donor tested CMV seropositive and was one of the 289 seropositive cohort members. Each donor provided a peripheral blood sample, and peripheral blood mononuclear cells were used for TCR beta sequencing. Genomic DNA was extracted from the blood cell samples with the Qiagen DNeasy Blood Extraction Kit. V is reduced by 3 bases and J by 8 bases, leaving a spacing of 13 bases between them. Inclusive of the bounding cysteine and phenylalanine, the CDR3 is 14 residues long. Of the read, only the CDR3 DNA is kept; its 42 bases are in frame from base 1. The germline V gene (reference sequence) gives CDR1 as SEHNR and CDR2 as FQNEAQ. Concerning this clone itself: Which antigen it targets is not known. No per-base quality is available; no much larger clone lies one base away.

Sequenced input: PBMCs. The chain was built from TRBV7-9 and TRBJ1-4; perhaps TRBD1 is the D gene, with 5 bases matching. This TCR was sampled from a man in his late teens or twenties in good health and CMV-seropositive. The DNA is as follows: TGTGCCAGCAGCTTTTCAGGGTTAGTCGAAAAACTGTTTTTT. It is translated as CASSFSGLVEKLFF.